The clone carrying this TCR beta chain has only a few counts. The V gene lost 0 bases and the J gene lost 2 bases, with 12 bases spanning the gap. Germline lookup yields CDR1 MGHRA and CDR2 YSYEKL. The CDR3 is 16 amino acids. Treatment of the sample: preoperative locoregional IRX-2 cytokine immunotherapy. The data belong to a study of preoperative IRX-2 immunotherapy in early breast cancer. Data came from immunoSEQ multiplex PCR; TCRdb stores just in-frame clones and leaves some out. The sample records about 19,000 clones, 85% being singletons. The TCR sequence derives from a human donor with breast cancer. The chain couples TRBV4-1 to TRBJ2-3; D gene unclear. The starting material was lymph node tissue, obtained after IRX-2 immunotherapy. In DNA form, the CDR3 reads TGCGCCAGCAGCCAAGATCCGTCGATTCTCACAGATACGCAGTATTTT. Its translation is CASSQDPSILTDTQYF.